This T cell receptor (beta chain) was sequenced in a study of tumor-infiltrating lymphocytes in primary liver carcinoma. Findings and caveats of the study: Merely about 7-25% of top clones occurred in all five tumor regions.

Co-extraction yielded RNA and DNA from 20-30 mg of unsorted bulk tissue. Of note for this clonotype: Its target is not known.

Starting from approximately 500 ng of total RNA, TCR beta cDNA was produced with a primer in the constant region. Three nested multiplex PCR rounds of slightly modified ARM-PCR generated TCR beta libraries. The first two PCR rounds used TRBV1-TRBV30 forward primers with a C-beta reverse primer, about 10 cycles each. TCRdb recomputed calls from the multiplex PCR reads with MiXCR, one row per CDR3 protein. The table has roughly 50,000 distinct CDR3 sequences, around three quarters seen once. There are 13 residues in the CDR3. In germline, CDR1 is SGHTA, CDR2 FQGNSA. The V and J ends lost 7 bases and 4 bases, in that order; junction bases with no gene match: 4.

The source of this sequence is a man aged 40-49 years with primary liver carcinoma and hepatitis B virus infection. The sequenced sample consisted of liver tumor tissue from sampling region 2. Documented subset: tumor region T2, inferior pole. This chain links TRBV7-2 with TRBJ1-2, with 9 positions matching TRBD1. Written as DNA, the CDR3 is TGTGCCAGCACCCGACAGGGGGGCTATGGCTACACCTTC. It encodes CASTRQGGYGYTF.